This TCR beta chain originates from a study of blood T cells in healthy people across ages. This clonotype was detected a few times. The ends were cut back, 6 bases at V and 2 bases at J, with 18 bases in the middle. CDR1 and CDR2 from the germline V gene are MNHNS and SASEGT. CDR3 length: 16 amino acids. Primers used in a second PCR of roughly 6 to 11 cycles were a sample-barcoded 5' primer and a J-beta primer mix. Via MiXCR, TCRdb re-called the 5' RACE reads, giving one row per CDR3 protein. Here the sample spans around 1,600,000 distinct CDR3 sequences, under 55% being singletons. The sequence derives from a woman in her late teens or twenties in good health. What was sequenced was blood. The chain couples TRBV6-1 to TRBJ2-3; D is possibly TRBD2 (5 bases). CDR3 loop: CASSPRRAADTDTQYF. In nucleotides, the CDR3 is TGTGCCAGCAGCCCCAGACGAGCGGCAGACACAGATACGCAGTATTTT.